These 3 T cell receptor beta chains share one sample of origin, sequenced in a study of blood T cell repertoires in COVID-19. This table comes from immunoSEQ multiplex PCR, and its TCRdb copy is limited to in-frame clones, with some not included. The sample has about 200,000 clones, roughly 82% seen once; the top ten hold around 6%. Sequencing was carried out using PBMCs or T cells enriched from blood (not recorded which). These receptors were taken from a man between 35 and 55 years old with acute COVID-19.

This sequence joins TRBV24-1 and TRBJ2-3, with 8 bases lining up with TRBD1. There are 15 residues in the CDR3. The V and J ends lost 3 bases and 6 bases, in that order; junction bases with no gene match: 7. Germline loops: CDR1 KGHDR, CDR2 SFDVKD. CDR3 DNA: TGTGCCACCAGTGATCAAGACAGGGGACCCGATACGCAGTATTTT. It yields the protein CATSDQDRGPDTQYF.

The V call is TRBV5-1, the J call TRBJ2-2; TRBD2 matches at 8 bases. This CDR3 is 16 amino acids long. Trimming removed 4 bases from V and 3 bases from J; junction bases left unmatched: 8. CDR1 and CDR2 (germline): SGHRS, YFSETQ. CDR3 bases: TGCGCCAGCAGCAGCGGGACTAGTCGTTACACCGGGGAGCTGTTTTTT. It is translated as CASSSGTSRYTGELFF.

The chain uses TRBV7-2 and TRBJ2-7; TRBD2 agrees at 8 bases. Germline V gives CDR1 SGHTA, CDR2 FQGNSA. Unmatched junction bases numbered 10, after V lost 1 base and J lost 5 bases. This CDR3 spans 16 amino acids. The CDR3 DNA reads TGTGCCAGCAGCTTAGGTGGCGGGAGGATTCACCACGAGCAGTACTTC. It yields the protein CASSLGGGRIHHEQYF.